This T cell receptor beta chain was profiled in a study of CD8 T cells in Susac syndrome. In the multiple sclerosis control group, patients were treatment-naive and had stable or active relapsing-remitting disease. CD8+ and CD4+ T cells were negatively isolated; TEMRA cells were FACS-enriched. Random hexamers were used to reverse transcribe the RNA input (about 0.5 to 1 ug). TCRdb ran MiXCR on the immunoSEQ multiplex PCR reads and lists one entry per CDR3 protein. This sample has fewer than 350,000 distinct CDR3 sequences, with about 88% found just once. V shed 3 bases and J shed 3 bases, with 17 bases lying between them. The CDR3 runs to 16 residues. Germline V lookup: CDR1 KGHDR, CDR2 SFDVKD.

This chain links TRBV24-1 with TRBJ2-7; maybe TRBD2 (6 bases). Material: CD8+ T cells from PBMCs. The receptor's source is a human donor with multiple sclerosis. The CDR3 reads CATSDGSGTHGYEQYF. The DNA of the CDR3 is TGTGCCACCAGTGATGGATCCGGGACTCATGGCTACGAGCAGTACTTC.